A single sample is the source of the 31 T cell receptor beta chains below, sequenced in a study of Tregs in tolerant kidney transplant recipients. Recipients received nonmyeloablative bone marrow transplants from related graft donors, with transient mixed chimerism. Profiling relied on immunoSEQ multiplex PCR, and the TCRdb table lists in-frame clones only, not all of them. The sample has about 23,000 clones. The sequences come from CD4+ T cells from blood (PBMCs), collected 6 months after the transplant. The receptors were gathered from a human patient who received a combined kidney and bone marrow transplant. Some T cells may arise from the graft donor.

CDR3 bases read: TGTGCCAGCCAACAACTAGCGGGAGGGCCGGACACCGGGGAG. Translating it yields CASQQLAGGPDTGE. In full, the CDR3 reads CASQQLAGGPDTGELFF. V is TRBV18 and J is TRBJ2-2; the match to TRBD2 covers 13 bases. The read ends 3 residues early relative to the CDR3; the germline J gene fills the gap. V dropped 8 bases and J dropped 3; count of bases not matched to a gene: 9. The CDR3 is made up of 17 amino acids. The germline gives CDR1 KGHSH, CDR2 LQKENI.

With respect to this clone: The read is 3 residues too short to cover the CDR3 end, so that end is filled in from the germline J gene. V gene TRBV6-4 combines with J gene TRBJ1-1; 7 bases are shared with TRBD1. This CDR3 comprises 14 residues. Germline CDR1 and CDR2: MRHNA and SNTAGT. V was clipped by 8 bases and J by 3 bases; unmatched bases: 9. The sequenced part of the CDR3 DNA is TGTGCCAGCTCGAAGGGGGCGCGGGACACTGAA. Translating it yields CASSKGARDTE. The full-length CDR3 reads as CASSKGARDTEAFF.

Points on this clone: Read coverage stops 3 residues before the CDR3 terminus; the germline J gene supplies the remainder. The chain carries TRBV18 and TRBJ2-7; 9 positions agree with TRBD1. The CDR3 contains 15 residues. The V gene end was trimmed by 6 bases and the J gene end by 2 bases; junction bases not matched to a gene: 8. The germline CDR1 and CDR2 sequences are KGHSH and LQKENI. The CDR3 bases that were read are TGTGCCAGCTCGTCGGGACAGGGCTTAACCTACGAG. The encoded protein is CASSSGQGLTYE. Given in full, the CDR3 is CASSSGQGLTYEQYF.

As to this clone: The sequenced fragment ends 3 residues before the CDR3 boundary, so the rest is inferred from the germline J gene. V gene TRBV20-1 combines with J gene TRBJ2-1; 13 bases are shared with TRBD2. Germline loops: CDR1 DFQATT, CDR2 SNEGSKA (reference sequence). The CDR3 is 13 amino acids. CDR3 sequence reads: CSPGLAGNNEQFF. The CDR3 DNA, read in part, is TGCAGCCCGGGACTAGCGGGAAACAATGAG.

By frequency, this clone is medium-sized. The CDR3 goes on 3 residues after the read ends, and that part is filled in from the germline J gene. This chain joins TRBV15 and TRBJ2-1, with D perhaps matching TRBD1 (5 bases). The CDR3 consists of 15 residues. Between the trimmed V and J ends, which lost 3 bases and 7 bases, there was a span of 16 bases. Per germline, CDR1 LNHNV and CDR2 YYDKDF (reference sequence). The CDR3 sequence is CATSRAGIGLNEQFF. The CDR3 DNA, read in part, is TGTGCCACCAGCAGGGCAGGGATAGGTTTAAATGAG.

On this clone: The read is 3 residues too short to cover the CDR3 end, so that end is filled in from the germline J gene. This sequence joins TRBV5-1 and TRBJ2-5; 8 nucleotides align to TRBD1. Trimming cost V 0 bases and J 5 bases; bases outside gene matches: 6. The CDR3 length is 15 residues. CDR1 and CDR2 (germline): SGHRS, YFSETQ. The CDR3 sequence: CASSLEAGGRETQYF. The covered CDR3 bases are TGCGCCAGCAGCTTGGAAGCAGGGGGCAGGGAGACC.

Note on this clone: Sequencing ends 3 residues short of the CDR3 end; the germline J gene provides the rest. The genes are TRBV5-4 and TRBJ1-1, with TRBD1 matching over 7 bases. This CDR3 is built from 14 residues. Germline CDR1 is SGHNT and CDR2 is YYREEE (reference sequence). The trim removed 2 bases at V and 5 bases at J, leaving 6 bases unmatched. Incomplete CDR3 DNA: TGTGCCAGCAGCTTCTCGACAGGGAATACTGAA. Translated, it gives CASSFSTGNTE. The full CDR3 protein reads CASSFSTGNTEAFF.

In regard to this clone: The sequenced fragment ends 3 residues before the CDR3 boundary, so the rest is inferred from the germline J gene. The V and J genes are TRBV30 and TRBJ2-1; tentatively, D is TRBD2 (7 bases). CDR3 size: 16 residues. CDR1 GTSNPN and CDR2 SVGIG come from the germline V gene (reference sequence). The ends were cut back, 2 bases at V and 6 bases at J, with 20 bases in the middle. The DNA read from the CDR3 is TGTGCCTGGAGTTCCCCAATAGGGGGAGGGTTCAATGAG. Its protein is CAWSSPIGGGFNE. The CDR3 in full is CAWSSPIGGGFNEQFF. The whole variable domain, filled in from reference TRBV30 and TRBJ2-1, reads SQTIHQWPATLVQPVGSPLSLECTVEGTSNPNLYWYRQAAGRGLQLLFYSVGIGQISSEVPQNLSASRPQDRQFILSSKKLLLSDSGFYLCAWSSPIGGGFNEQFFGPGTRLTVL.

With respect to this clone: The sequence runs out 3 residues before the end of the CDR3; the remainder is reconstructed from the germline J gene. J is TRBJ2-7 and V is TRBV30; no firm D call. The CDR3 is 12 residues long. Trimming stripped 3 bases from V and 0 bases from J, with 6 bases between. Germline CDR1 reads GTSNPN; CDR2 reads SVGIG (reference sequence). CDR3 sequence reads: CAWRLASYEQYF. The CDR3 bases that were read are TGTGCCTGGAGGCTGGCCTCCTACGAG.

For this clone: The sequenced fragment ends 3 residues before the CDR3 boundary, so the rest is inferred from the germline J gene. V is TRBV5-6 and J is TRBJ1-4; no clear D gene. V gave up 0 bases and J gave up 7 bases, with 10 bases separating them. Germline assignment: CDR1 SGHDT and CDR2 YYEEEE. The CDR3 extends over 14 amino acids. The part of the CDR3 DNA that was read is TGTGCCAGCAGCTTGGATGCGACACCTGAAAAA. Translation: CASSLDATPEK. From start to end, the CDR3 is CASSLDATPEKLFF.

On this clone itself: The CDR3 is cut off 3 residues early in the read; its end comes from the germline J gene. The chain links TRBV20-1 to TRBJ2-7, with no clear D. With 0 bases removed from V and 2 bases from J, the gap between germline ends came to 11 bases. The V gene's germline CDR1 is DFQATT and CDR2 SNEGSKA (reference sequence). The CDR3 spans 14 residues. The CDR3 is CSARESQAAYEQYF. The covered CDR3 bases are TGCAGTGCTAGAGAAAGTCAGGCCGCCTACGAG.

About this clone itself: The CDR3 extends 3 residues past the end of the read, so its final part is completed from the germline J gene. The genes are TRBV7-7 and TRBJ2-1; 8 bases align to TRBD2. V was pared by 5 bases and J by 7 bases, with 7 bases of the junction left unmatched. This CDR3 region has 14 residues. CDR1 and CDR2 (germline): SSHAT, FNYEAQ (reference sequence). CDR3 sequence reads: CASSPRGGRNEQFF. CDR3 DNA (partial): TGTGCCAGCAGCCCCCGGGGGGGGAGAAATGAG.

By frequency, this clone is medium-sized. The read ends 3 residues shy of where the CDR3 ends; the end is completed using the germline J gene. The rearrangement links TRBV10-1 to TRBJ2-3, with 7 bases aligning to TRBD2. CDR3 length: 13 amino acids. Germline CDR1 WNHNN, CDR2 SYGVQD (reference sequence). CDR3: CASSETGGGAQYF. CDR3 DNA (partial): TGCGCCAGCAGTGAGACGGGAGGAGGGGCG.

About this clone itself: Sequencing ends 3 residues short of the CDR3 end; the germline J gene provides the rest. The chain uses TRBV7-2 and TRBJ2-3; no definite D call. The CDR3 consists of 14 residues. Trimming pared 4 bases from V and 6 bases from J, leaving 14 bases between. CDR1 and CDR2 (germline): SGHTA, FQGNSA. The CDR3 bases that were read are TGTGCCAGCAGCTCCTCCAAGGCCTGGGATACG. It codes for CASSSSKAWDT. From start to end, the CDR3 is CASSSSKAWDTQYF.

CDR3 residues: CASSPQGASTGELFF. CDR3 bases read: TGTGCCAGCTCACCACAGGGGGCAAGCACCGGGGAG. The chain is built from TRBV18 and TRBJ2-2; 7 bases align to TRBD1. The sequenced fragment ends 3 residues before the CDR3 boundary, so the rest is inferred from the germline J gene. CDR3 length equals 15 residues. The V gene end was trimmed by 1 base and the J gene end by 4 bases; junction bases not matched to a gene: 3. Germline V gene data show CDR1 as KGHSH and CDR2 as LQKENI.

In regard to this clone: The CDR3 is cut off 3 residues early in the read; its end comes from the germline J gene. The chain carries TRBV7-9 and TRBJ1-2; maybe TRBD1 (6 bases). This CDR3 has 12 amino acids. Trimming removed 2 bases from V and 6 bases from J, with 7 bases in between. Germline CDR1 and CDR2: SEHNR and FQNEAQ (reference sequence). The CDR3: CASSLRTDGYTF. Incomplete CDR3 DNA: TGTGCCAGCAGCTTACGGACAGATGGC. Looking up the rest from reference TRBV7-9 and TRBJ1-2 gives the full variable domain: DTGVSQNPRHKITKRGQNVTFRCDPISEHNRLYWYRQTLGQGPEFLTYFQNEAQLEKSRLLSDRFSAERPKGSFSTLEIQRTEQGDSAMYLCASSLRTDGYTFGSGTRLTVV.

Remarks on this clone: The read halts 3 residues ahead of the CDR3 end, with the missing end drawn from the germline J gene. The gene calls are TRBV30 and TRBJ1-5; D not resolved. CDR1 and CDR2 (germline): GTSNPN, SVGIG (reference sequence). The V gene lost 0 bases and the J gene lost 9 bases, with 12 bases spanning the gap. This CDR3 is 13 amino acids long. The CDR3 bases that were read are TGTGCCTGGAGTGTAGCCTCCCTCGGGCCC. This gives the protein CAWSVASLGP. The full CDR3 sequence reads CAWSVASLGPQHF.

Notes on this clone: The read finishes 3 residues shy of the CDR3 end, and the germline J gene is used to complete it. This chain links TRBV7-2 with TRBJ1-6; no firm D call. Germline V gives CDR1 SGHTA, CDR2 FQGNSA. The germline V and J ends were trimmed by 2 bases and 3 bases, with 5 bases remaining between them. The CDR3 spans 14 residues. CDR3 DNA, as far as it was read: TGTGCCAGCAGCTTAAGACTCTATAATTCACCC. Translation: CASSLRLYNSP. The whole CDR3 region reads CASSLRLYNSPLHF.

As for this clone: Read data end 3 residues before the CDR3 end; the end is taken from the germline J gene. The gene calls are TRBV30 and TRBJ1-2; 8 bases agree with TRBD1. J was trimmed by 7 bases and V by 4 bases; bases with no gene match: 5. Germline-derived CDR1 and CDR2 are GTSNPN and SVGIG (reference sequence). This CDR3 has 12 residues. CDR3 bases read: TGTGCCTGGACCTCAGACAGGGGTGGC. Translated, it gives CAWTSDRGG. In full, the CDR3 is CAWTSDRGGYTF.

As concerns this clone: The read falls 3 residues short of the CDR3 end, and the missing part is taken from the germline J gene. The chain joins TRBV14 to TRBJ2-1, with 15 bases lining up with TRBD2. Per the germline V gene, CDR1 is SGHDN and CDR2 is FVKESK. The CDR3 covers 17 residues. V gave up 4 bases and J gave up 7 bases; unmatched junction bases: 8. The CDR3 bases that were read are TGTGCCAGCAGCCCTCGGACTAGCGGGGGGGCCGGGAATGAG. Its protein product is CASSPRTSGGAGNE. The whole CDR3 sequence is CASSPRTSGGAGNEQFF.

Worth noting for this clone: The read stops 3 residues short of the end of the CDR3; the missing end is completed from the germline J gene. The V and J genes are TRBV7-9 and TRBJ2-3; no definite D call. The V gene lost 5 bases and the J gene lost 4 bases, with 7 bases spanning the gap. CDR1 and CDR2 (germline): SEHNR, FQNEAQ (reference sequence). This CDR3 is built from 12 residues. CDR3 protein: CASSRQADTQYF. CDR3 bases read: TGTGCCAGCAGCCGCCAGGCAGATACG.

Comment on this clone: The sequenced fragment ends 3 residues before the CDR3 boundary, so the rest is inferred from the germline J gene. The gene calls are TRBV20-1 and TRBJ1-5, with 7 bases aligning to TRBD1. The length of the CDR3 is 14 residues. The V segment lost 2 bases and the J segment 2 bases; nucleotides outside the gene matches: 3. CDR1 is DFQATT and CDR2 is SNEGSKA in the germline V gene (reference sequence). The CDR3 bases that were read are TGCAGTGCTAGACCTACAGGGGGCAATCAGCCC. It specifies CSARPTGGNQP. From start to end, the CDR3 is CSARPTGGNQPQHF.

Details on this clone: The CDR3 end falls 3 residues outside the read, so it is completed with the germline J gene. The chain has TRBV20-1 and TRBJ1-1; possibly TRBD1 for D (6 bases). CDR1 is DFQATT, CDR2 SNEGSKA, per germline (reference sequence). V dropped 3 bases and J dropped 1 base, with 12 bases sitting between them. The CDR3 extends over 14 amino acids. CDR3 DNA (partial): TGCAGTGCTAGGGGGGGGGCAGGGAACACTGAA. This sequence encodes CSARGGAGNTE. The complete CDR3 sequence is CSARGGAGNTEAFF.

For this clone: The DNA ends 3 residues before the CDR3 does, and the rest of the CDR3 is filled in from the germline J gene. The chain has TRBV6-1 and TRBJ2-7; a possible D gene is TRBD1 (6 bases). The CDR3 is 13 amino acids. Trimming shortened V by 4 bases and J by 5 bases, and 12 bases separated the two germline ends. CDR1 and CDR2 from the germline V gene are MNHNS and SASEGT. The CDR3 region is CASSVTGLNEQYF. The CDR3 DNA, read in part, is TGTGCCAGCAGTGTGACAGGTTTAAACGAG.

A note on this clone: From the germline J gene comes the end of the CDR3, since the read stops 3 residues before it. The rearrangement joins TRBV7-8 to TRBJ1-5; D possibly corresponds to TRBD1 (5 bases). This CDR3 is built from 12 residues. Germline lookup yields CDR1 SGHVS and CDR2 FQNEAQ. The V and J ends lost 5 bases and 5 bases respectively, with 7 bases between them. The chain's CDR3 is CASSKGDQPQHF. CDR3 bases read: TGTGCCAGCAGCAAAGGGGATCAGCCC.

About this clone: The read terminates 3 residues before the CDR3 end, so the remaining end is supplied by the germline J gene. This chain joins TRBV30 and TRBJ2-5; 7 bases are a match to TRBD1. The CDR3 contains 13 residues. With V trimmed by 5 bases and J by 2 bases, 5 bases remained unmatched. Germline-derived CDR1 and CDR2 are GTSNPN and SVGIG (reference sequence). The DNA read from the CDR3 is TGTGCCTGGGCTCGGGACAGACAAGAGACC. It specifies CAWARDRQET. The full-length CDR3 reads as CAWARDRQETQYF. Variable domain in full (rest from reference TRBV30 and TRBJ2-5): SQTIHQWPATLVQPVGSPLSLECTVEGTSNPNLYWYRQAAGRGLQLLFYSVGIGQISSEVPQNLSASRPQDRQFILSSKKLLLSDSGFYLCAWARDRQETQYFGPGTRLLVL.

About this clone itself: Read sequence stops 3 residues before the CDR3 end, and the germline J gene provides the missing end. The chain uses TRBV30 and TRBJ2-7; a possible D gene is TRBD2 (5 bases). V lost 3 bases and J lost 5, with 11 bases in between. CDR1 is GTSNPN and CDR2 is SVGIG in the germline V gene (reference sequence). CDR3 length: 12 amino acids. The CDR3 loop reads CAWRDFSDEQYF. CDR3 DNA, as far as it was read: TGTGCCTGGAGGGACTTTTCTGACGAG.

With regard to this clone: The sequenced fragment ends 3 residues before the CDR3 boundary, so the rest is inferred from the germline J gene. The V and J genes are TRBV20-1 and TRBJ2-5; 11 bases map to TRBD2. V trimming: 5 bases; J trimming: 3 bases; junction bases outside the gene matches: 11. Germline CDR1 is DFQATT and CDR2 is SNEGSKA (reference sequence). The CDR3 runs to 16 residues. CDR3 DNA, as far as it was read: TGCAGTGCTTCGCCCTTAATAGCGGGGGGGAAAGAGACC. Its protein is CSASPLIAGGKET. The whole CDR3 protein reads CSASPLIAGGKETQYF.

A note on this clone: The CDR3 is cut off 3 residues early in the read; its end comes from the germline J gene. This chain uses TRBV7-2 with TRBJ2-1; 9 bases map to TRBD1. Germline V gene lookup returns CDR1 SGHTA and CDR2 FQGNSA. This CDR3 is built from 15 residues. V was pared by 3 bases and J by 6 bases, with 6 bases of the junction left unmatched. The sequenced part of the CDR3 DNA is TGTGCCAGCAGCTTCGGGGACAGGGATTTCAATGAG. Its protein product is CASSFGDRDFNE. The whole CDR3 region reads CASSFGDRDFNEQFF. Variable domain in full (rest from reference TRBV7-2 and TRBJ2-1): GAGVSQSPSNKVTEKGKDVELRCDPISGHTALYWYRQSLGQGLEFLIYFQGNSAPDKSGLPSDRFSAERTGGSVSTLTIQRTQQEDSAVYLCASSFGDRDFNEQFFGPGTRLTVL.

Turning to this clone: The read halts 3 residues ahead of the CDR3 end, with the missing end drawn from the germline J gene. V and J are TRBV10-3 and TRBJ1-3, with 7 nucleotides matching TRBD1. Trimming cost V 6 bases and J 0 bases; bases outside gene matches: 5. CDR3 size: 15 residues. Germline assignment: CDR1 ENHRY and CDR2 SYGVKD. CDR3 bases read: TGTGCCATCAGGGCCGGGACAGACTCTGGAAACACC. This codes for CAIRAGTDSGNT. From start to end, the CDR3 is CAIRAGTDSGNTIYF.

Worth noting for this clone: Coverage ceases 3 residues before the CDR3 finishes, and the germline J gene fills in the end. This sequence joins TRBV7-8 and TRBJ2-5, with D perhaps TRBD1 (6 bases). Germline V gives CDR1 SGHVS, CDR2 FQNEAQ. The V end was cut by 1 base, the J end by 7 bases, with 13 bases between. This CDR3 region has 14 residues. The CDR3 here is CASSLEQGRGTQYF. CDR3 DNA, as far as it was read: TGTGCCAGCAGCTTAGAACAGGGTAGAGGGACC.